This TCR beta chain was captured in a study of T-cell reconstitution after alpha-beta-depleted transplantation in children. The germline gives CDR1 LNHNV, CDR2 YYDKDF (reference sequence). V dropped 1 base and J dropped 5; count of bases not matched to a gene: 4. The length of the CDR3 is 14 residues. This clonotype was observed many times. Unique molecular identifiers were incorporated when the TCRbeta library was constructed. From the PCR reads, TCRdb called clonotypes with MiXCR, one entry per CDR3 protein. The data hold around 680,000 distinct CDR3 sequences, with around 16% observed a single time.

The TCR was taken from a human donor who donated a stem cell graft to a child with acute myeloid leukemia. The chain uses TRBV15 and TRBJ1-1; 7 bases map to TRBD1. Sequenced here: PBMCs from the stem cell graft donor, sampled from the stem cell graft. The CDR3, as DNA: TGTGCCACCAGCAGAGTCCGGGACAGTACTGAAGCTTTCTTT. This codes for CATSRVRDSTEAFF. The entire variable domain, with the rest obtained from reference TRBV15 and TRBJ1-1, is as follows: DAMVIQNPRYQVTQFGKPVTLSCSQTLNHNVMYWYQQKSSQAPKLLFHYYDKDFNNEADTPDNFQSRRPNTSFCFLDIRSPGLGDTAMYLCATSRVRDSTEAFFGQGTRLTVV.